The 29 T cell receptor beta chains below come from one sample, sequenced in a study of shared clonotypes between healthy human individuals. The method was immunoSEQ multiplex PCR; TCRdb's version includes in-frame clones alone and lacks a portion of them. The sample gives 2,500,000 or so clones, 85% to 95% of which show up once; around 0.15% is in the top ten. The sample taken for sequencing was naive CD4+ T cells sorted from blood. Specified subset: CD45RA+ positively selected. The source is a man aged 18 to 29 in good health.

V and J are TRBV30 and TRBJ1-2, with D maybe TRBD1 (5 bases). Trimming took off 0 bases at V and 8 bases at J, with 19 bases between the two ends. CDR3 length: 15 amino acids. The germline V gene encodes CDR1 GTSNPN and CDR2 SVGIG (reference sequence). Here the CDR3 reads CAWSVLGLGARGYTF. CDR3 nucleotides: TGTGCCTGGAGTGTACTGGGACTCGGGGCTCGGGGCTACACCTTC.

The rearrangement links TRBV30 to TRBJ2-7, with 9 bases identical to TRBD1. The CDR3 is 15 amino acids. From germline, CDR1 is GTSNPN and CDR2 SVGIG (reference sequence). V was clipped by 0 bases and J by 2 bases; unmatched bases: 5. In nucleotides, the CDR3 is TGTGCCTGGAGTGTACAGGGGGCTGGCCCCTACGAGCAGTACTTC. Translated, it gives CAWSVQGAGPYEQYF. Full variable domain (rest looked up from reference TRBV30 and TRBJ2-7): SQTIHQWPATLVQPVGSPLSLECTVEGTSNPNLYWYRQAAGRGLQLLFYSVGIGQISSEVPQNLSASRPQDRQFILSSKKLLLSDSGFYLCAWSVQGAGPYEQYFGPGTRLTVT.

The chain recombines TRBV6-5 with TRBJ2-7; tentative D call: TRBD2 (6 bases). The V end lost 4 bases, the J end lost 0 bases, and 13 bases lay between the germline ends. Germline CDR1 and CDR2: MNHEY and SVGAGI. The CDR3 totals 15 residues. The chain's CDR3 is CASSSPGDHSYEQYF. Here the CDR3 DNA reads TGTGCCAGCAGTTCGCCGGGAGACCACTCCTACGAGCAGTACTTC.

V gene TRBV28 combines with J gene TRBJ2-7; 7 positions agree with TRBD2. Germline lookup yields CDR1 MDHEN and CDR2 SYDVKM. CDR3 size: 14 residues. V shed 3 bases and J 3 bases; nucleotides not matched to a gene: 5. In DNA form, the CDR3 reads TGTGCCAGCAGTTTGGGAGGGTTGGTCTACGAGCAGTACTTC. Translation: CASSLGGLVYEQYF.

J is TRBJ2-7 and V is TRBV10-3, with 7 positions matching TRBD2. Germline V gives CDR1 ENHRY, CDR2 SYGVKD. Trimming at V came to 6 bases and at J to 1 base, leaving 6 bases not matched to a gene. The CDR3 runs to 14 residues. CDR3 bases: TGTGCCATCAGGACTAGCTTTCCGTCCTACGAGCAGTACTTC. This gives the protein CAIRTSFPSYEQYF.

The rearrangement uses TRBV5-1 and TRBJ2-1; no firm D call. Per germline, CDR1 SGHRS and CDR2 YFSETQ. The CDR3 consists of 14 residues. V lost 3 bases to trimming and J lost 8 bases, with 15 bases between them. CDR3 in DNA: TGCGCCAGCAGCTGGGCCAGTCTTGGGGATGAGCAGTTCTTC. This sequence encodes CASSWASLGDEQFF.

J is TRBJ2-7 and V is TRBV5-4, with D possibly matching TRBD1 (5 bases). The CDR3 spans 12 residues. CDR1 is SGHNT, CDR2 YYREEE, per germline (reference sequence). Trimming removed 5 bases from V and 13 bases from J, with 19 bases in between. CDR3 region: CASSSDSLLEYF. CDR3 bases: TGTGCCAGCAGTTCCGACAGCCTCCTAGAATACTTC.

This chain uses TRBV2 with TRBJ1-1; 10 bases are a match to TRBD1. V lost 0 bases, J lost 5 bases, and 6 bases stayed unmatched. In germline, CDR1 is SNHLY, CDR2 FYNNEI. The CDR3 spans 16 residues. CDR3 bases: TGTGCCAGCAGTGAAGCGCGCGGGACAGGGGTAACTGAAGCTTTCTTT. Translation: CASSEARGTGVTEAFF.

A single count supports this clone. The chain carries TRBV19 and TRBJ2-1; weak D call: TRBD2 (6 bases). Trimming stripped 5 bases from V and 4 bases from J, with 12 bases between. The germline CDR1 and CDR2 sequences are LNHDA and SQIVND (reference sequence). The CDR3 is 14 residues long. The CDR3: CASSRSGTYNEQFF. The CDR3, as DNA: TGTGCCAGTAGTCGCTCCGGGACTTACAATGAGCAGTTCTTC.

On this clone itself: The same CDR3 arises from other DNA sequences in this sample as well. This chain links TRBV7-2 with TRBJ1-5; perhaps TRBD1 as D (5 bases). In germline, CDR1 is SGHTA, CDR2 FQGNSA. This CDR3 spans 14 amino acids. V gave up 1 base and J gave up 6 bases, with 10 bases separating them. The CDR3 sequence: CASSLGRGGQPQHF. In DNA form, the CDR3 reads TGTGCCAGCAGCTTAGGGAGGGGAGGTCAGCCCCAGCATTTT.

V gene TRBV27 combines with J gene TRBJ2-3; the D gene could be TRBD1 or TRBD2 (5 bases each). CDR3 length equals 16 residues. Germline V CDR1 and CDR2: MNHEY, SMNVEV (reference sequence). V was shortened by 1 base and J by 0 bases, with 11 bases between the two germline ends. As DNA, the CDR3 is TGTGCCAGCAGTTTATACGGGGCTACCAGCACAGATACGCAGTATTTT. It specifies CASSLYGATSTDTQYF.

The CDR3 DNA is TGTGCCAGCAGCCCCGGGACTAGCGGTCTATACGAGCAGTACTTC. Translated, it gives CASSPGTSGLYEQYF. The genes are TRBV9 and TRBJ2-7; 11 nucleotides align to TRBD2. Germline-derived CDR1 and CDR2 are SGDLS and YYNGEE. V shed 4 bases and J 4 bases; nucleotides not matched to a gene: 7. The CDR3 has 15 amino acids.

This clone was seen more than once but under ten times. The chain recombines TRBV7-3 with TRBJ2-3; D may correspond to TRBD1 or TRBD2 (5 bases each). CDR1 is SGHTA, CDR2 FQGTGA, per germline. This CDR3 contains 13 residues. V was shortened by 3 bases and J by 4 bases, with 8 bases between the two germline ends. CDR3 coding DNA: TGTGCCAGCAGCTTTCGGGGCGCAGATACGCAGTATTTT. Translated, it gives CASSFRGADTQYF.

This sequence joins TRBV7-2 and TRBJ2-5, with D possibly TRBD1 on 6 matching bases. Germline-derived CDR1 and CDR2 are SGHTA and FQGNSA. The CDR3 sequence is 14 residues long. The ends were cut back, 2 bases at V and 5 bases at J, with 12 bases in the middle. CDR3: CASSLSRGRETQYF. In DNA form, the CDR3 reads TGTGCCAGCAGCTTATCCAGGGGAAGGGAGACCCAGTACTTC.

This clone occurred a few times. V usage is TRBV5-1 and J usage is TRBJ1-1, with 7 bases aligning to TRBD1. Germline V lookup: CDR1 SGHRS, CDR2 YFSETQ. The CDR3 contains 12 residues. V was clipped by 6 bases and J by 8 bases; unmatched bases: 7. DNA for the CDR3: TGCGCCAGCACTCGAAGGACAGGAGAAGCTTTCTTT. It translates to CASTRRTGEAFF. The variable domain in full, with the rest retrieved from reference TRBV5-1 and TRBJ1-1, is KAGVTQTPRYLIKTRGQQVTLSCSPISGHRSVSWYQQTPGQGLQFLFEYFSETQRNKGNFPGRFSGRQFSNSRSEMNVSTLELGDSALYLCASTRRTGEAFFGQGTRLTVV.

The chain uses TRBV5-6 and TRBJ2-7; 7 nucleotides line up with TRBD1. Unmatched junction bases numbered 8, after V lost 2 bases and J lost 3 bases. The CDR3 is 15 residues long. The germline V gene has CDR1 SGHDT and CDR2 YYEEEE. The CDR3 nucleotides read TGTGCCAGCAGCTTCTTCGGAAGACAGGGCTACGAGCAGTACTTC. It encodes CASSFFGRQGYEQYF.

The rearrangement joins TRBV5-1 to TRBJ2-5; TRBD1 aligns across 7 bases. This CDR3 has 15 residues. CDR1 is SGHRS, CDR2 YFSETQ, per germline. J lost 4 bases, V lost 4 bases, and 10 bases had no gene match. The CDR3 nucleotides are TGCGCCAGCAGCCCCGGTTCGGCAGGGGGAGAGACCCAGTACTTC. The encoded protein is CASSPGSAGGETQYF.

The chain employs TRBV5-1 and TRBJ2-3, with TRBD1 as a possible D gene (5 bases). This CDR3 has 15 amino acids. CDR1 and CDR2 (germline): SGHRS, YFSETQ. V shed 1 base and J shed 2 bases, with 11 bases lying between them. For the CDR3, the DNA is TGCGCCAGCAGCTTGTGGGGCATCAACACAGATACGCAGTATTTT. This sequence encodes CASSLWGINTDTQYF.

The V and J genes are TRBV20-1 and TRBJ2-1, with D unclear. The CDR3 is 11 residues long. V was shortened by 6 bases and J by 8 bases, with 11 bases between the two germline ends. The germline V gene encodes CDR1 DFQATT and CDR2 SNEGSKA (reference sequence). The CDR3 region is CSAMDLHEQFF. Written as DNA, the CDR3 is TGCAGTGCCATGGACCTGCATGAGCAGTTCTTC.

The rearrangement links TRBV10-3 to TRBJ2-7, with a weak D call TRBD1 (5 bases). Trimming took 2 bases from V and 0 from J, leaving 8 bases between them. The CDR3 is 14 residues long. Germline V CDR1 and CDR2: ENHRY, SYGVKD. CDR3 nucleotides: TGTGCCATCAGTGAGAGGGGCCACTCCTACGAGCAGTACTTC. Protein: CAISERGHSYEQYF.

Worth noting for this clone: The same CDR3 is also encoded by other DNA sequences in this sample. V is TRBV10-1 and J is TRBJ1-2; D is undetermined. This CDR3 comprises 13 residues. Per germline, CDR1 WNHNN and CDR2 SYGVQD (reference sequence). Trimming pared 2 bases from V and 1 base from J, leaving 5 bases between. The CDR3 nucleotides are TGCGCCAGCAGTGAGCGGCTTAACTATGGCTACACCTTC. This codes for CASSERLNYGYTF.

The table lists this clone with a count of one. The genes are TRBV6-1 and TRBJ2-7, with 7 nucleotides matching TRBD2. The trim removed 0 bases at V and 3 bases at J, leaving 8 bases unmatched. The CDR3 totals 16 residues. Germline CDR1 is MNHNS and CDR2 is SASEGT. Here the CDR3 DNA reads TGTGCCAGCAGTGAAGCGGGAGGGGCGAGAAGCTACGAGCAGTACTTC. Translating gives CASSEAGGARSYEQYF.

This rearrangement joins TRBV28 to TRBJ2-7; D remains unclear. V was trimmed by 7 bases and J by 3 bases, leaving 10 bases between them. The CDR3 consists of 12 residues. Germline-derived CDR1 and CDR2 are MDHEN and SYDVKM. The CDR3 here is CASTPKSYEQYF. The CDR3 DNA sequence: TGTGCCAGCACTCCGAAGAGCTACGAGCAGTACTTC.

This chain joins TRBV18 and TRBJ1-3, with D perhaps TRBD1 (5 bases). With 6 bases removed from V and 5 bases from J, the gap between germline ends came to 11 bases. CDR1 and CDR2 (germline): KGHSH, LQKENI. CDR3 length: 13 residues. The CDR3 nucleotides are TGTGCCAGCTCTCGAGGGGACCGAAACACCATATATTTT. It codes for CASSRGDRNTIYF.

This clone was counted only a few times. The J gene is TRBJ1-6, the V gene TRBV9; 8 positions match TRBD1. The germline V gene encodes CDR1 SGDLS and CDR2 YYNGEE. J gave up 9 bases and V 4 bases, and 9 bases lay outside the gene matches. This CDR3 has 15 amino acids. The CDR3: CASSPPGTGLSPLHF. CDR3 in DNA: TGTGCCAGCAGCCCCCCCGGGACAGGTCTTTCACCCCTCCACTTT. The entire variable domain, with the rest obtained from reference TRBV9 and TRBJ1-6, is as follows: DSGVTQTPKHLITATGQRVTLRCSPRSGDLSVYWYQQSLDQGLQFLIQYYNGEERAKGNILERFSAQQFPDLHSELNLSSLELGDSALYFCASSPPGTGLSPLHFGNGTRLTVT.

The chain's CDR3 is CASSAKVQNTEAFF. CDR3 DNA: TGTGCCAGCAGTGCAAAAGTTCAGAACACTGAAGCTTTCTTT. The chain has TRBV6-1 and TRBJ1-1, with D uncertain. This CDR3 comprises 14 residues. Germline V gene sequence: CDR1 MNHNS, CDR2 SASEGT. Trimming took off 4 bases at V and 1 base at J, with 10 bases between the two ends.

The chain links TRBV4-1 to TRBJ2-7, with TRBD1 matching over 8 bases. With V trimmed by 5 bases and J by 0 bases, 6 bases remained unmatched. The CDR3 sequence is 15 residues long. The germline gives CDR1 MGHRA, CDR2 YSYEKL. Written as DNA, the CDR3 is TGCGCCAGCAGCGCCGGACAGGGAAGCTCCTACGAGCAGTACTTC. It yields the protein CASSAGQGSSYEQYF.

The V and J genes are TRBV20-1 and TRBJ1-1; D is unclear. The CDR3 has 11 amino acids. Per germline, CDR1 DFQATT and CDR2 SNEGSKA (reference sequence). With 5 bases removed from V and 10 bases from J, the gap between germline ends came to 14 bases. CDR3 amino acids: CSAEGGWGAFF. The CDR3 region has the DNA TGCAGTGCTGAAGGAGGTTGGGGAGCTTTCTTT.

This sequence joins TRBV19 and TRBJ1-1; 7 bases align to TRBD1. CDR3 length: 16 amino acids. CDR1 LNHDA and CDR2 SQIVND come from the germline V gene (reference sequence). J was trimmed by 0 bases and V by 0 bases; bases with no gene match: 4. The CDR3 coding sequence is TGTGCCAGTAGTATAGATAGGGGGCTCATGAACACTGAAGCTTTCTTT. It encodes CASSIDRGLMNTEAFF.